A selection of T cell receptor beta chains follows, all from one sample in a study of HIV-infected patients and healthy controls. TCRdb called the 5' RACE reads again in MiXCR, with one record for every CDR3 protein. Of roughly 18,000 distinct CDR3 sequences listed, 12% are singletons. Sequenced sample: blood. Every receptor here comes from an adult in good health. CDR3s include the opening cysteine and the closing phenylalanine or tryptophan. The D gene is left open where the match is weak. For some rows the clone size is stated as once, few or many, or as a class when expanded; others skip it.

j_gene: TRBJ2-7
abundance: many
len: 14
v_gene: TRBV6-5
d_gene: -
CDR3aa: CASSSSVYANEQYF
CDR3nt: TGTGCCAGCAGTTCGTCCGTTTATGCCAACGAGCAGTACTTC

j_gene: TRBJ2-4
abundance: few
len: 16
v_gene: TRBV6-5
d_gene: -
CDR3aa: CASSYSTAPAKNIQYF
CDR3nt: TGTGCCAGCAGTTACTCAACCGCACCAGCCAAAAACATTCAGTACTTC

j_gene: TRBJ1-2
abundance: -
len: 11
v_gene: TRBV20-1
d_gene: -
CDR3aa: CSGGGLYGYTF
CDR3nt: TGCAGTGGGGGGGGGCTGTATGGCTACACCTTC

j_gene: TRBJ2-6
abundance: medium-sized
len: 16
v_gene: TRBV5-1
d_gene: TRBD1
CDR3aa: CASRGQASSGANVLTF
CDR3nt: TGCGCCAGCAGGGGACAGGCAAGCTCTGGGGCCAACGTCCTGACTTTC

j_gene: TRBJ2-7
abundance: medium-sized
len: 15
v_gene: TRBV11-2
d_gene: -
CDR3aa: CASSFSTRTRNEQYF
CDR3nt: TGTGCCAGCAGCTTCTCCACCCGGACCAGGAACGAGCAGTACTTC

j_gene: TRBJ1-5
abundance: many
len: 16
v_gene: TRBV6-2/TRBV6-3
d_gene: -
CDR3aa: CASSYFLIDSNQPQHF
CDR3nt: TGTGCCAGCAGTTACTTCCTGATAGATAGCAATCAGCCCCAGCATTTT

j_gene: TRBJ1-1
abundance: many
len: 14
v_gene: TRBV20-1
d_gene: TRBD1
CDR3aa: CSASTGALNTEAFF
CDR3nt: TGCAGTGCTAGCACAGGGGCGCTTAACACTGAAGCTTTCTTT

j_gene: TRBJ1-2
abundance: -
len: 14
v_gene: TRBV12-3/TRBV12-4
d_gene: -
CDR3aa: CASSAGKGGSLFVF
CDR3nt: TGTGCCAGCAGTGCGGGTAAAGGGGGTTCCCTTTTTGTCTTC

j_gene: TRBJ1-3
abundance: many
len: 20
v_gene: TRBV28
d_gene: TRBD1
CDR3aa: CASSFPSSHRGPGQVDTIYF
CDR3nt: TGTGCCAGCAGTTTTCCGAGTTCCCACAGGGGGCCGGGGCAGGTGGACACCATATATTTT

j_gene: TRBJ2-1
abundance: few
len: 15
v_gene: TRBV19
d_gene: TRBD1
CDR3aa: CASTAPGQFFNEQFF
CDR3nt: TGTGCCAGTACCGCTCCGGGACAGTTCTTCAATGAGCAGTTCTTC

j_gene: TRBJ2-5
abundance: many
len: 13
v_gene: TRBV6-5
d_gene: -
CDR3aa: CASSHGRRETQYF
CDR3nt: TGTGCCAGCAGTCACGGTCGCCGGGAGACCCAGTACTTC

j_gene: TRBJ1-5
abundance: medium-sized
len: 16
v_gene: TRBV7-9
d_gene: -
CDR3aa: CASSLAQGPLLGPQHF
CDR3nt: TGTGCCAGCAGCTTAGCGCAGGGACCCCTCCTGGGGCCCCAGCATTTT

j_gene: TRBJ1-2
abundance: many
len: 14
v_gene: TRBV28
d_gene: -
CDR3aa: CASRRTPGLYGYTF
CDR3nt: TGTGCCAGCAGGAGAACCCCGGGGCTCTATGGCTACACCTTC

j_gene: TRBJ1-2
abundance: medium-sized
len: 13
v_gene: TRBV6-1
d_gene: -
CDR3aa: CASSEDSVDGYTF
CDR3nt: TGTGCCAGCAGTGAAGATTCGGTTGATGGCTACACCTTC

j_gene: TRBJ2-7
abundance: few
len: 16
v_gene: TRBV7-2
d_gene: TRBD1
CDR3aa: CASSLDSRTGTYEQYF
CDR3nt: TGTGCCAGCAGCTTAGATAGCCGGACAGGGACCTACGAGCAGTACTTC

j_gene: TRBJ2-7
abundance: -
len: 13
v_gene: TRBV5-4
d_gene: TRBD1
CDR3aa: CASSQDRGDEQYF
CDR3nt: TGTGCCAGCAGCCAGGACAGGGGGGACGAGCAGTACTTC

j_gene: TRBJ1-2
abundance: medium-sized
len: 12
v_gene: TRBV5-1
d_gene: -
CDR3aa: CASKGGFYGYTF
CDR3nt: TGCGCCAGCAAGGGCGGATTCTATGGCTACACCTTC

j_gene: TRBJ2-3
abundance: many
len: 15
v_gene: TRBV2
d_gene: -
CDR3aa: CASRSQRGSTDTQYF
CDR3nt: TGTGCCAGCAGATCACAGCGAGGGAGCACAGATACGCAGTATTTT

j_gene: TRBJ1-2
abundance: -
len: 12
v_gene: TRBV2
d_gene: -
CDR3aa: CASSESVKGYTF
CDR3nt: TGTGCCAGCAGTGAGTCAGTTAAAGGCTACACCTTC

j_gene: TRBJ1-6
abundance: many
len: 12
v_gene: TRBV19
d_gene: -
CDR3aa: CATGGPASPLHF
CDR3nt: TGTGCCACCGGGGGTCCAGCTTCACCCCTCCACTTT

j_gene: TRBJ1-1
abundance: medium-sized
len: 15
v_gene: TRBV20-1
d_gene: TRBD1
CDR3aa: CSAPQRTGRNTEAFF
CDR3nt: TGCAGTGCACCCCAGCGGACAGGCCGGAACACTGAAGCTTTCTTT

j_gene: TRBJ1-5
abundance: many
len: 15
v_gene: TRBV19
d_gene: -
CDR3aa: CASSIAAGINQPQHF
CDR3nt: TGTGCCAGTAGTATAGCCGCCGGGATCAATCAGCCCCAGCATTTT

j_gene: TRBJ1-2
abundance: few
len: 12
v_gene: TRBV2
d_gene: -
CDR3aa: CASRQGTYGYTF
CDR3nt: TGTGCCAGCAGACAGGGAACCTATGGCTACACCTTC

j_gene: TRBJ1-4
abundance: -
len: 14
v_gene: TRBV7-6
d_gene: -
CDR3aa: CASSLEFGGEKLFF
CDR3nt: TGTGCCAGCAGCTTAGAGTTCGGAGGTGAAAAACTGTTTTTT

j_gene: TRBJ2-3
abundance: many
len: 14
v_gene: TRBV18
d_gene: TRBD2
CDR3aa: CASSPAGGPDTQYF
CDR3nt: TGTGCCAGCTCACCAGCGGGGGGGCCCGATACGCAGTATTTT

j_gene: TRBJ2-1
abundance: many
len: 15
v_gene: TRBV20-1
d_gene: -
CDR3aa: CSAAGRTTVYNEQFF
CDR3nt: TGCAGTGCTGCGGGCCGAACCACAGTCTACAATGAGCAGTTCTTC

j_gene: TRBJ1-2
abundance: -
len: 14
v_gene: TRBV12-3/TRBV12-4
d_gene: TRBD1
CDR3aa: CASSLGGTGEGYTF
CDR3nt: TGTGCCAGCAGTTTAGGCGGGACAGGGGAAGGCTACACCTTC

j_gene: TRBJ2-3
abundance: many
len: 15
v_gene: TRBV7-4
d_gene: -
CDR3aa: CASVSQKGSTDTQYF
CDR3nt: TGTGCCAGTGTAAGTCAAAAGGGGAGCACAGATACGCAGTATTTT

j_gene: TRBJ2-5
abundance: -
len: 12
v_gene: TRBV25-1
d_gene: -
CDR3aa: CATAGAQETQYF
CDR3nt: TGTGCCACCGCGGGGGCTCAAGAGACCCAGTACTTC

j_gene: TRBJ1-6
abundance: many
len: 15
v_gene: TRBV3-1
d_gene: -
CDR3aa: CASSQVPGANSPLHF
CDR3nt: TGTGCCAGCAGCCAAGTTCCGGGGGCCAATTCACCCCTCCACTTT

j_gene: TRBJ1-1
abundance: many
len: 15
v_gene: TRBV12-3/TRBV12-4
d_gene: -
CDR3aa: CASSLVNLQMAQAFF
CDR3nt: TGTGCCAGCAGTTTGGTCAACCTGCAGATGGCTCAAGCTTTCTTT

j_gene: TRBJ2-3
abundance: once
len: 14
v_gene: TRBV9
d_gene: TRBD1
CDR3aa: CASSRDRGSDTQYF
CDR3nt: TGTGCCAGCAGCCGGGACAGGGGATCCGATACGCAGTATTTT

j_gene: TRBJ1-2
abundance: many
len: 15
v_gene: TRBV20-1
d_gene: -
CDR3aa: CSARDPRTVNYGYTF
CDR3nt: TGCAGTGCTAGAGATCCCAGGACGGTTAACTATGGCTACACCTTC

j_gene: TRBJ2-1
abundance: -
len: 18
v_gene: TRBV10-3
d_gene: TRBD2
CDR3aa: CAISESLLLAGGNNEQFF
CDR3nt: TGTGCCATCAGTGAGTCCCTACTACTAGCGGGGGGTAACAATGAGCAGTTCTTC

j_gene: TRBJ2-5
abundance: -
len: 17
v_gene: TRBV3-1
d_gene: -
CDR3aa: CASSQDQVARGRETQYF
CDR3nt: TGTGCCAGCAGCCAAGATCAGGTAGCACGGGGCCGGGAGACCCAGTACTTC

j_gene: TRBJ2-7
abundance: few
len: 14
v_gene: TRBV15
d_gene: -
CDR3aa: CATSRGTSEREQYF
CDR3nt: TGTGCCACCAGCAGAGGGACTTCGGAACGAGAGCAGTACTTC

j_gene: TRBJ2-1
abundance: few
len: 13
v_gene: TRBV7-2
d_gene: -
CDR3aa: CASSHYFNNEQFF
CDR3nt: TGTGCCAGCAGCCATTATTTTAACAATGAGCAGTTCTTC

j_gene: TRBJ1-3
abundance: many
len: 14
v_gene: TRBV20-1
d_gene: -
CDR3aa: CSARYASSGNTIYF
CDR3nt: TGCAGTGCTAGGTACGCAAGCTCTGGAAACACCATATATTTT

j_gene: TRBJ1-1
abundance: many
len: 12
v_gene: TRBV6-5
d_gene: -
CDR3aa: CASRGSYTEAFF
CDR3nt: TGTGCCAGCAGGGGATCCTACACTGAAGCTTTCTTT

j_gene: TRBJ2-3
abundance: many
len: 18
v_gene: TRBV9
d_gene: -
CDR3aa: CASSPSSGGGGRTDTQYF
CDR3nt: TGTGCCAGCAGCCCCTCATCTGGGGGGGGGGGGCGCACAGATACGCAGTATTTT

j_gene: TRBJ2-1
abundance: many
len: 14
v_gene: TRBV18
d_gene: -
CDR3aa: CASSPRGIGNEQFF
CDR3nt: TGTGCCAGCTCACCCCGGGGCATCGGCAATGAGCAGTTCTTC

j_gene: TRBJ2-7
abundance: many
len: 14
v_gene: TRBV30
d_gene: -
CDR3aa: CAWEDTGVPYEQYF
CDR3nt: TGTGCCTGGGAAGATACGGGGGTACCCTACGAGCAGTACTTC

j_gene: TRBJ1-1
abundance: many
len: 12
v_gene: TRBV6-1
d_gene: -
CDR3aa: CASREGFSGAFF
CDR3nt: TGTGCCAGCAGGGAGGGATTTTCTGGGGCTTTCTTT